Each of the 4 T cell receptor beta chains below was sequenced from the same sample in a study of response to subunit inactivated influenza vaccine (dated by TCRdb to 2016 to 2019). Libraries were constructed by RT-PCR. This sample was sequenced with an Illumina HiSeq 2500. TCRdb reworked the public reads: Q25 trimming with fastp, MiXCR clone assembly, productive beta chains retained. A single entry per CDR3 protein holds the most common genes and DNA from its merged rows. Here the sample has about 190,000 distinct CDR3 sequences; approximately 15% occur a single time. The ten largest clones represent 26% of the sample. This specimen was CD8+ T cells sorted from PBMCs, taken roughly 5 days after vaccination. The origin of the receptors is a man aged 50 to 60 who received an inactivated influenza vaccine. Donor details come from another sample of the same person, matched by shared clones.

This clonotype was detected a few times. This chain links TRBV7-9 with TRBJ2-1; D not resolved. The germline gives CDR1 SEHNR, CDR2 FQNEAQ (reference sequence). V dropped 0 bases and J dropped 9 bases, with 6 bases sitting between them. CDR3 length equals 12 residues. Here the CDR3 DNA reads TGTGCCAGCAGCTTAGCTGCGACTGAGCAGTTCTTC. It specifies CASSLAATEQFF.

V is TRBV4-3 and J is TRBJ2-7; 8 bases align to TRBD2. The CDR3 is made up of 16 amino acids. CDR1 and CDR2 (germline): LGHNA, YSLEER. Unmatched junction bases numbered 8, after V lost 1 base and J lost 3 bases. CDR3 residues: CASSQGASGGNYEQYF. The DNA of the CDR3 is TGCGCCAGCAGCCAAGGTGCATCGGGGGGGAACTACGAGCAGTACTTC.

This clonotype was counted at least ten times. The chain employs TRBV9 and TRBJ2-7; the match to TRBD2 covers 12 bases. This CDR3 has 15 residues. V lost 4 bases to trimming and J lost 1 base; unmatched junction nucleotides: 3. CDR1 is SGDLS and CDR2 is YYNGEE in the germline V gene. The CDR3, as DNA: TGTGCCAGCAGCCCCCTAGCGGGGGGGTCCTACGAGCAGTACTTC. Translated: CASSPLAGGSYEQYF.

This clonotype has just a few counts. V gene TRBV6-6 combines with J gene TRBJ2-1; 12 positions agree with TRBD2. Germline lookup yields CDR1 MNHNY and CDR2 SVGAGI (reference sequence). This CDR3 is 15 amino acids long. V trimming: 10 bases; J trimming: 6 bases; junction bases outside the gene matches: 10. CDR3 sequence reads: CATASGGAKSNEQFF. The CDR3 DNA follows: TGTGCCACAGCTAGCGGGGGGGCCAAGTCCAATGAGCAGTTCTTC.